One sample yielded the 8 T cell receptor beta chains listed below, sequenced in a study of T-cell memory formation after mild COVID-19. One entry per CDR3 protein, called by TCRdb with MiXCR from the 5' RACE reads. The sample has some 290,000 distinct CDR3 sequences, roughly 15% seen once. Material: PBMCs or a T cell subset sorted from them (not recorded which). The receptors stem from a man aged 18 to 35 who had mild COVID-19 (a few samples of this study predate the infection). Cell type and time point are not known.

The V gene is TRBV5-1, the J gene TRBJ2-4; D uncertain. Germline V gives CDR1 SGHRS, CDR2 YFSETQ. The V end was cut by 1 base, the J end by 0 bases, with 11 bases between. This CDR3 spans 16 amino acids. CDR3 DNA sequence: TGCGCCAGCAGCTTGAGCAGCCCAGTAGCCAAAAACATTCAGTACTTC. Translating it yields CASSLSSPVAKNIQYF. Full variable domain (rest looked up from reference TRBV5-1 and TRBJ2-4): KAGVTQTPRYLIKTRGQQVTLSCSPISGHRSVSWYQQTPGQGLQFLFEYFSETQRNKGNFPGRFSGRQFSNSRSEMNVSTLELGDSALYLCASSLSSPVAKNIQYFGAGTRLSVL.

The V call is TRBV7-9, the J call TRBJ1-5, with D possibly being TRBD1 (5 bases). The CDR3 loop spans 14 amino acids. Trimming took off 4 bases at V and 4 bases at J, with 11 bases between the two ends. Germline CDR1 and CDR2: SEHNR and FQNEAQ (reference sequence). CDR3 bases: TGTGCCAGCAGCTCCCGGGACGTGAATCAGCCCCAGCATTTT. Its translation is CASSSRDVNQPQHF. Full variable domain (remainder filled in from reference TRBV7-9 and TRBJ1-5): DTGVSQNPRHKITKRGQNVTFRCDPISEHNRLYWYRQTLGQGPEFLTYFQNEAQLEKSRLLSDRFSAERPKGSFSTLEIQRTEQGDSAMYLCASSSRDVNQPQHFGDGTRLSIL.

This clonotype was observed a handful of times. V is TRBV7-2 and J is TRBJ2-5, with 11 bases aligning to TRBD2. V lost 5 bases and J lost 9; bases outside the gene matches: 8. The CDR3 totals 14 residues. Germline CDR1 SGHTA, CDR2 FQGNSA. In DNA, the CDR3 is TGTGCCAGCAGCCGCTATGGTAGCGGGGGGGCCCAGTACTTC. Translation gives CASSRYGSGGAQYF.

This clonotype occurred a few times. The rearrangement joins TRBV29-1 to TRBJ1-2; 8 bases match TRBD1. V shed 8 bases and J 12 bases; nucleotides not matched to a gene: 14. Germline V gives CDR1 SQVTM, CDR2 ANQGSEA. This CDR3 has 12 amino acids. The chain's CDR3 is CSTVPGQVFDTF. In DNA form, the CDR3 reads TGCAGCACCGTACCGGGACAGGTTTTCGACACCTTC.

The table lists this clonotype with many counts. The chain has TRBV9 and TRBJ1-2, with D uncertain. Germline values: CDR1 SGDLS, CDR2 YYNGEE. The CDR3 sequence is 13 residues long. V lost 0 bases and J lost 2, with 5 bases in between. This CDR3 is CASSVDSNYGYTF. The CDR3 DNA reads TGTGCCAGCAGCGTAGACTCAAACTATGGCTACACCTTC.

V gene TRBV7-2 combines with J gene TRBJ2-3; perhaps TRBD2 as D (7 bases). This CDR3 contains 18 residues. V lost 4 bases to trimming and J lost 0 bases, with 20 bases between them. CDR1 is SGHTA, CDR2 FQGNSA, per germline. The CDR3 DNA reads TGTGCCAGCAGCTGGGGGGTTGGCGGGGGCGCTAGCACAGATACGCAGTATTTT. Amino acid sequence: CASSWGVGGGASTDTQYF. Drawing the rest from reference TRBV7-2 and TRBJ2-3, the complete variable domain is GAGVSQSPSNKVTEKGKDVELRCDPISGHTALYWYRQSLGQGLEFLIYFQGNSAPDKSGLPSDRFSAERTGGSVSTLTIQRTQQEDSAVYLCASSWGVGGGASTDTQYFGPGTRLTVL.

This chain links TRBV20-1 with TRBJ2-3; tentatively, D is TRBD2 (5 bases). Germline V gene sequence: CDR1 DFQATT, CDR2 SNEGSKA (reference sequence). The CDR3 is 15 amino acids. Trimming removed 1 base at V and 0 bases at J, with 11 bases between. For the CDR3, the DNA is TGCAGTGCTAGAGTGGCTAGCCTCAGCACAGATACGCAGTATTTT. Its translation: CSARVASLSTDTQYF.

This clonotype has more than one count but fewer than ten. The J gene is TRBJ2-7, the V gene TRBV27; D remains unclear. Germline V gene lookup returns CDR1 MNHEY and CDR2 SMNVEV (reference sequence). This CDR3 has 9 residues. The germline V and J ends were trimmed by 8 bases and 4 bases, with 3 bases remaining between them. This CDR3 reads CASGYEQYF. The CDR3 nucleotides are TGTGCCAGCGGTTACGAGCAGTACTTC.